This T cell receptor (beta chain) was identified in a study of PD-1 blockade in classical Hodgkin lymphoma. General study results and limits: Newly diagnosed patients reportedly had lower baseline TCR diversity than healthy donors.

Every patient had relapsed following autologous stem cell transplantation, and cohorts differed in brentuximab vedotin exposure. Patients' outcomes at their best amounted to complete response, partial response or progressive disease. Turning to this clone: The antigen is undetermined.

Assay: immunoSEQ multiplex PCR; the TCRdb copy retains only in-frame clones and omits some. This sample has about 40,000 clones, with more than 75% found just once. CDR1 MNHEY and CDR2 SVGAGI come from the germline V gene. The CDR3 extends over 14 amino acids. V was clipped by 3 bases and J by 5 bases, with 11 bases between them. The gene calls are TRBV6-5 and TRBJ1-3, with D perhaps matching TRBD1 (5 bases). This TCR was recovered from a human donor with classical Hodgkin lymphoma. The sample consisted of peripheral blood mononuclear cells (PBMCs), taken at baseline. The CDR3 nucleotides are TGTGCCAGCAGTTATGGAGGGGCCAGAAACACCATATATTTT. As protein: CASSYGGARNTIYF.